These T cell receptor beta chains were read from a single sample in a study of cytomegalovirus exposure and HLA in healthy donors. Profiling relied on immunoSEQ multiplex PCR, and the TCRdb table lists in-frame clones only, not all of them. This repertoire shows a few hundred thousand clones, 80% to 95% found once; its top ten account for around 1.7%. The sample was PBMCs. The origin of the receptors is a girl aged 2 to 9 in good health and CMV-seronegative. CDR3s include the opening cysteine and the closing phenylalanine or tryptophan. The order of the fields is D gene, V gene, J gene, clone size, CDR3 protein, CDR3 DNA. A D gene is named only where the DNA matches it firmly. Clone size appears in some rows only: once, few, many, or a class for an expanded clone.

>NA|TRBV5-5|TRBJ1-1|NA
CASSRDIYTEAFF
TGTGCCAGCAGCCGGGACATCTACACTGAAGCTTTCTTT
>NA|TRBV6-6|TRBJ2-3|once
CASSLTGGGADTQYF
TGTGCCAGCAGCCTGACCGGAGGGGGGGCAGATACGCAGTATTTT
>NA|TRBV30|TRBJ1-1|NA
CAWTQGGNTEAFF
TGTGCCTGGACTCAGGGTGGGAACACTGAAGCTTTCTTT
>NA|TRBV5-1|TRBJ2-3|once
CASSLVVGDTDTQYF
TGCGCCAGCAGCTTGGTAGTTGGTGACACAGATACGCAGTATTTT
>TRBD1|TRBV18|TRBJ1-5|NA
CASSPDRGLQKPQHF
TGTGCCAGCTCACCGGACAGGGGGCTCCAAAAGCCCCAGCATTTT
>NA|TRBV5-6|TRBJ2-6|NA
CASSLASGANVLTF
TGTGCCAGCAGCTTGGCCAGTGGGGCCAACGTCCTGACTTTC
>TRBD2|TRBV27|TRBJ2-1|NA
CASSSGTSSYNEQFF
TGTGCCAGCAGTTCCGGGACTAGCTCCTACAATGAGCAGTTCTTC
>TRBD2|TRBV19|TRBJ2-1|NA
CATGLAGGVSEQFF
TGTGCCACCGGACTAGCGGGAGGGGTAAGTGAGCAGTTCTTC
>TRBD1|TRBV6-1|TRBJ1-5|NA
CASSRQGTSNQPQHF
TGTGCCAGCAGTCGACAGGGGACGAGCAATCAGCCCCAGCATTTT
>TRBD1|TRBV10-3|TRBJ1-2|NA
CAIRTTGQGINYGYTF
TGTGCCATCAGGACCACTGGACAGGGGATTAACTATGGCTACACCTTC
>TRBD1|TRBV10-3|TRBJ2-5|NA
CAIRDRGETQYF
TGTGCCATCAGGGACAGGGGGGAGACCCAGTACTTC
>NA|TRBV2|TRBJ2-5|NA
CASSLKETQYF
TGTGCCAGCAGTCTTAAAGAGACCCAGTACTTC
>TRBD2|TRBV7-2|TRBJ2-7|NA
CASSLGPSGSEQYF
TGTGCCAGCAGCTTAGGTCCTAGCGGGAGCGAGCAGTACTTC
>TRBD1|TRBV5-4|TRBJ1-1|few
CASSGDRAGTEAFF
TGTGCCAGCAGCGGCGACAGGGCAGGGACTGAAGCTTTCTTT
>NA|TRBV7-2|TRBJ2-5|NA
CASSPSGIAPETQYF
TGTGCCAGCAGCCCCTCGGGGATCGCCCCAGAGACCCAGTACTTC
>NA|TRBV7-9|TRBJ1-2|NA
CASSRWYGWAYGYTF
TGTGCCAGCAGCCGGTGGTACGGATGGGCATATGGCTACACCTTC
>TRBD2|TRBV9|TRBJ2-3|once
CASSVSGVSTDTQYF
TGTGCCAGCAGCGTTAGCGGGGTCAGCACAGATACGCAGTATTTT
>NA|TRBV5-4|TRBJ2-1|NA
CASSPSAGSGNEQFF
TGTGCCAGCAGCCCTAGCGCCGGGTCTGGGAATGAGCAGTTCTTC
>NA|TRBV6-1|TRBJ1-1|NA
CASSDLTEAFF
TGTGCCAGCAGTGATCTAACTGAAGCTTTCTTT
>NA|TRBV5-6|TRBJ2-4|NA
CASSLDIAKNIQYF
TGTGCCAGCAGCTTGGACATAGCCAAAAACATTCAGTACTTC
>TRBD1|TRBV7-9|TRBJ2-3|NA
CSSSEGQRGSDTQYF
TGTTCCAGCAGCGAGGGACAGCGTGGAAGCGATACGCAGTATTTT
>NA|TRBV14|TRBJ1-1|few
CASSPDRGTEAFF
TGTGCCAGCAGCCCCGACAGAGGCACTGAAGCTTTCTTT
>NA|TRBV7-9|TRBJ1-5|once
CASSTYDTGSNQPQHF
TGTGCCAGCAGCACCTACGACACAGGGAGCAATCAGCCCCAGCATTTT
>TRBD1|TRBV6-6|TRBJ1-1|few
CASRERGRNTEAFF
TGTGCCAGCAGGGAAAGGGGGCGGAACACTGAAGCTTTCTTT
>NA|TRBV6-5|TRBJ1-3|NA
CASTHSGAGNTIYF
TGTGCCAGCACCCACTCAGGGGCTGGAAACACCATATATTTT
>TRBD1|TRBV27|TRBJ1-4|NA
CASSLFSGTATNEKLFF
TGTGCCAGCAGTTTATTCTCCGGGACAGCAACTAATGAAAAACTGTTTTTT
>NA|TRBV6-1|TRBJ1-2|once
CASAGSLDYYGYTF
TGTGCCAGCGCCGGGTCCCTGGACTACTATGGCTACACCTTC
>NA|TRBV14|TRBJ1-1|NA
CASREERHTEAFF
TGTGCCAGCAGGGAGGAGAGACACACTGAAGCTTTCTTT
>NA|TRBV9|TRBJ2-2|NA
CASFRGSNTGELFF
TGTGCCAGTTTCAGGGGCTCGAACACCGGGGAGCTGTTTTTT
>TRBD1|TRBV9|TRBJ2-7|few
CASSDSSTGGTSYEQYF
TGTGCCAGCAGCGACTCGTCCACAGGGGGTACTTCCTACGAGCAGTACTTC
>TRBD1|TRBV30|TRBJ1-4|NA
CAFSTGGKEKLLF
TGTGCCTTCTCGACAGGGGGCAAAGAAAAACTGCTTTTT
>TRBD1|TRBV7-9|TRBJ2-3|NA
CASSFHGQGRADTQYF
TGTGCCAGCAGCTTCCACGGACAGGGTAGGGCAGATACGCAGTATTTT
>NA|TRBV6-1|TRBJ1-5|NA
CASINYPTGNQPQHF
TGTGCCAGCATAAACTACCCCACTGGCAATCAGCCCCAGCATTTT
>TRBD1|TRBV27|TRBJ2-7|few
CASSLSDRAYEQYF
TGTGCCAGCAGTTTATCGGACAGGGCATACGAGCAGTACTTC
>TRBD1|TRBV4-1|TRBJ2-7|NA
CASSRTGQIGYEQYF
TGCGCCAGCAGCCGGACGGGACAGATCGGGTACGAGCAGTACTTC
>TRBD2|TRBV7-9|TRBJ2-1|NA
CASSLGGLAGSYNEQFF
TGTGCCAGCAGCTTAGGAGGACTAGCTGGGTCCTACAATGAGCAGTTCTTC
>NA|TRBV30|TRBJ1-5|few
CAWSGGSNQPQHF
TGTGCCTGGAGTGGGGGCAGCAATCAGCCCCAGCATTTT
>TRBD2|TRBV4-2|TRBJ2-7|NA
CASSPSTGTSEEQYF
TGTGCCAGCAGCCCCTCCACCGGGACTAGCGAGGAGCAGTACTTC
>TRBD1|TRBV10-3|TRBJ1-2|NA
CAISEFASGQGPSVNYGYTF
TGTGCCATCAGTGAGTTTGCTAGTGGACAGGGTCCCTCAGTTAACTATGGCTACACCTTC
>NA|TRBV19|TRBJ1-5|NA
CASSTPGGGNQPQHF
TGTGCCAGTAGTACCCCGGGGGGTGGCAATCAGCCCCAGCATTTT
>TRBD2|TRBV6-5|TRBJ2-1|NA
CASRISGGGYNEQFF
TGTGCCAGCAGGATTAGCGGGGGGGGGTACAATGAGCAGTTCTTC
>NA|TRBV4-2|TRBJ1-1|NA
CASSNRVGTEAFF
TGTGCCAGCAGCAACAGGGTAGGCACTGAAGCTTTCTTT
>NA|TRBV6-5|TRBJ1-1|NA
CASHSRDTEAFF
TGTGCCAGCCATAGCCGGGACACTGAAGCTTTCTTT
>NA|TRBV6-5|TRBJ2-3|NA
CASNYLGRGDTDTQYF
TGTGCCAGCAATTACCTCGGGCGGGGTGACACAGATACGCAGTATTTT
>NA|TRBV5-1|TRBJ2-1|NA
CASSYPPRQIYNEQFF
TGCGCCAGCAGCTACCCACCGAGACAGATCTACAATGAGCAGTTCTTC
>TRBD2|TRBV5-5|TRBJ2-5|NA
CASSLVGWEGETQYF
TGTGCCAGCAGCTTGGTCGGCTGGGAGGGAGAGACCCAGTACTTC
>NA|TRBV4-1|TRBJ1-1|NA
CASRNNDREAFF
TGCGCCAGCAGAAATAACGACAGGGAAGCTTTCTTT
>TRBD2|TRBV27|TRBJ2-2|NA
CASSLGTSGSRELFF
TGTGCCAGCAGTTTGGGGACTAGCGGGAGCAGGGAGCTGTTTTTT
>NA|TRBV6-4|TRBJ1-2|NA
CASSDPDRRGYTF
TGTGCCAGCAGTGATCCCGACAGAAGGGGCTACACCTTC